These 3 T cell receptor beta chains share one sample of origin, sequenced in a study of CD8+CD57+ T cells in acquired aplastic anemia. Only patients with CD8+CD57+ cell expansion on flow cytometry were chosen for sequencing. Genomic DNA provided the template from which TCR beta VDJ and CDR3 profiles were obtained. TCRdb used MiXCR to reprocess the reads, holding one entry per CDR3 protein. Of 150,000 or so distinct CDR3 sequences in the sample, 45% to 55% were seen once. Sequenced sample: sorted CD4+, CD8+, or CD8+CD57+ T cells (not recorded which) from PBMCs. Receptor source: a human donor with aplastic anemia.

The table lists this clonotype with a few counts. V and J are TRBV2 and TRBJ2-7, with D uncertain. The CDR3 contains 13 residues. From germline, CDR1 is SNHLY and CDR2 FYNNEI. The germline V and J ends were trimmed by 7 bases and 3 bases, with 13 bases remaining between them. The CDR3 protein is CASNPPTGYEQYF. Here the CDR3 DNA reads TGTGCCAGCAACCCCCCGACGGGCTACGAGCAGTACTTC.

This clonotype showed up just once. This chain joins TRBV19 and TRBJ2-5; weak D call: TRBD2 (5 bases). The CDR3 spans 15 residues. The V gene lost 8 bases and the J gene lost 4 bases, with 20 bases spanning the gap. Germline loops: CDR1 LNHDA, CDR2 SQIVND (reference sequence). CDR3 DNA sequence: TGTGCCAGTGCACCTGGTGGGAGTGTCTTAGAGACCCAGTACTTC. It yields the protein CASAPGGSVLETQYF.

The chain is built from TRBV2 and TRBJ1-2; no reliable D call. CDR3 length: 12 amino acids. Per the germline V gene, CDR1 is SNHLY and CDR2 is FYNNEI. The V and J ends lost 3 bases and 2 bases respectively, with 4 bases between them. CDR3 nucleotide sequence: TGTGCCAGCAGTGACAGCAACTATGGCTACACCTTC. This gives the protein CASSDSNYGYTF.